Each of the 22 T cell receptor beta chains below was sequenced from the same sample in a study of CD8+ T cells in alopecia areata. Stated treatment: oral pan-JAK inhibitor, 5-10 mg twice daily. Following RNA extraction, reverse transcription yielded cDNA that acted as the sequencing template. Using immunoSEQ multiplex PCR, the repertoire was profiled, and TCRdb retains in-frame clones only, with some absent. Of under 130,000 clones detected, about nine tenths appear once; the ten largest clones hold around 10%. The sample consisted of CD8+ T cells sorted from blood, taken at roughly week 30, from a patient treated with tofacitinib. The receptor set was obtained from a human donor with alopecia areata.

This chain links TRBV27 with TRBJ2-1; D is possibly TRBD2 (5 bases). Germline V lookup: CDR1 MNHEY, CDR2 SMNVEV (reference sequence). The V gene lost 8 bases and the J gene lost 8 bases, with 13 bases spanning the gap. The CDR3 length is 12 residues. CDR3 loop: CASFKTGYEQFF. DNA for the CDR3: TGTGCCAGCTTTAAGACGGGATATGAGCAGTTCTTC.

The V and J genes are TRBV30 and TRBJ1-1, with 8 bases lining up with TRBD1. This CDR3 is 12 amino acids long. J lost 4 bases, V lost 3 bases, and 1 base had no gene match. CDR1 and CDR2 from the germline V gene are GTSNPN and SVGIG (reference sequence). CDR3: CAWRDRVTEAFF. CDR3 DNA: TGTGCCTGGAGGGACAGGGTCACTGAAGCTTTCTTT.

This clone came up once. The rearrangement joins TRBV6-5 to TRBJ1-2; D remains ambiguous. Germline V CDR1 and CDR2: MNHEY, SVGAGI. The CDR3 is 14 amino acids. Trimming pared 0 bases from V and 1 base from J, leaving 6 bases between. The CDR3 DNA reads TGTGCCAGCAGTTACTCGGCGGATAACTATGGCTACACCTTC. Translated: CASSYSADNYGYTF.

This clone was counted between two and nine times. This chain joins TRBV23-1 and TRBJ2-5; D is ambiguous. The DNA end is more similar to TRBJ2-7, so the J call may be wrong. TRBV23-1 is treated as an ORF (open reading frame) with a function not yet certain. The CDR3 covers 14 residues. CDR3 amino acids: CASSQSDRSYEQYF. In DNA, the CDR3 is TGCGCCAGCAGTCAATCCGACCGGTCCTACGAGCAGTACTTC.

The CDR3 spells CASSPGGLAGGHTQYF. The CDR3, as DNA: TGTGCCAGCAGCCCCGGCGGACTAGCGGGGGGGCATACGCAGTATTTT. The chain employs TRBV7-2 and TRBJ2-3, with 15 bases lining up with TRBD2. The CDR3 contains 16 residues. V trimming: 5 bases; J trimming: 7 bases; junction bases outside the gene matches: 7. CDR1 and CDR2 from the germline V gene are SGHTA and FQGNSA.

This chain uses TRBV5-4 with TRBJ1-1, with D possibly matching TRBD1 (6 bases). This CDR3 contains 12 residues. Germline CDR1 and CDR2: SGHNT and YYREEE (reference sequence). With 2 bases removed from V and 7 bases from J, the gap between germline ends came to 9 bases. CDR3 protein: CASSFGTSEAFF. As DNA, the CDR3 is TGTGCCAGCAGCTTTGGGACAAGTGAAGCTTTCTTT. Full variable domain (missing parts from reference TRBV5-4 and TRBJ1-1): ETGVTQSPTHLIKTRGQQVTLRCSSQSGHNTVSWYQQALGQGPQFIFQYYREEENGRGNFPPRFSGLQFPNYSSELNVNALELDDSALYLCASSFGTSEAFFGQGTRLTVV.

This rearrangement joins TRBV19 to TRBJ2-7; TRBD2 might be the D (7 bases). This CDR3 comprises 15 residues. V was cut by 4 bases and J by 0 bases, with 13 bases left in between. CDR1 is LNHDA, CDR2 SQIVND, per germline (reference sequence). The CDR3 region has the DNA TGTGCCAGTAGTACCGGCGGGGGCAGCTCCTACGAGCAGTACTTC. The encoded protein is CASSTGGGSSYEQYF.

The genes are TRBV2 and TRBJ2-7, with TRBD1 identical over 7 bases. After removal of 7 bases from V and 3 bases from J, the junction contained 6 bases not matched to a gene. CDR3 length: 13 residues. CDR1 is SNHLY and CDR2 is FYNNEI in the germline V gene. For the CDR3, the DNA is TGTGCCAGCATATTAGGGACAGACTACGAGCAGTACTTC. Encoded protein: CASILGTDYEQYF.

The chain has TRBV10-2 and TRBJ2-3, with TRBD2 matching over 8 bases. CDR1 and CDR2 from the germline V gene are WSHSY and SAAADI. The V and J ends lost 2 bases and 4 bases, in that order; junction bases with no gene match: 5. The CDR3 loop spans 15 amino acids. The CDR3 reads CASSEPGGPADTQYF. CDR3 in DNA: TGCGCCAGCAGTGAGCCGGGGGGGCCGGCAGATACGCAGTATTTT.

V gene TRBV19 combines with J gene TRBJ2-1; perhaps D is TRBD1 or TRBD2 (6 bases each). V lost 5 bases and J lost 8, with 13 bases in between. This CDR3 is 13 amino acids long. Germline loops: CDR1 LNHDA, CDR2 SQIVND (reference sequence). The CDR3 is CASSGSGEDEQFF. CDR3 DNA sequence: TGTGCCAGTAGTGGATCAGGGGAGGATGAGCAGTTCTTC.

The chain employs TRBV5-6 and TRBJ1-1; D uncertain. CDR3 length: 12 amino acids. Germline CDR1 is SGHDT and CDR2 is YYEEEE. V gave up 7 bases and J gave up 1 base, with 8 bases separating them. The CDR3 loop is CASPGGNTEAFF. The CDR3 DNA follows: TGTGCCAGCCCAGGCGGGAACACTGAAGCTTTCTTT. Drawing the rest from reference TRBV5-6 and TRBJ1-1, the complete variable domain is DAGVTQSPTHLIKTRGQQVTLRCSPKSGHDTVSWYQQALGQGPQFIFQYYEEEERQRGNFPDRFSGHQFPNYSSELNVNALLLGDSALYLCASPGGNTEAFFGQGTRLTVV.

CDR3 residues: CASSFGQEQYF. The DNA for the CDR3 is TGCGCCAGCAGCTTTGGCCAAGAGCAGTACTTC. The rearrangement joins TRBV5-1 to TRBJ2-7; D gene ambiguous. V lost 2 bases to trimming and J lost 7 bases, with 7 bases between them. This CDR3 region has 11 residues. Germline CDR1 reads SGHRS; CDR2 reads YFSETQ.

This chain connects TRBV7-8 to TRBJ1-1, with D uncertain. Germline V gene sequence: CDR1 SGHVS, CDR2 FQNEAQ. CDR3 length: 13 residues. Trimming removed 4 bases at V and 4 bases at J, with 10 bases between. The CDR3 is CASSSESFTEAFF. Here the CDR3 DNA reads TGTGCCAGCAGCTCAGAAAGTTTCACTGAAGCTTTCTTT.

On this clone: The identical CDR3 is also encoded by other nucleotide sequences in the sample. This CDR3 reads CASSLGSYEQYF. CDR3 bases: TGTGCCAGCAGCTTAGGTTCTTACGAGCAGTACTTC. J is TRBJ2-7 and V is TRBV7-9; D call uncertain. The CDR3 length is 12 residues. The germline V and J ends were trimmed by 1 base and 4 bases, with 5 bases remaining between them. Germline CDR1 SEHNR, CDR2 FQNEAQ (reference sequence).

The chain has TRBV13 and TRBJ2-1; D not certain. The V gene's germline CDR1 is PRHDT and CDR2 FYEKMQ (reference sequence). V was trimmed by 5 bases and J by 4 bases, leaving 9 bases between them. The CDR3 is 13 amino acids. The CDR3 DNA reads as TGTGCCAGCAGCCGTAGGAATTACAATGAGCAGTTCTTC. It translates to CASSRRNYNEQFF.

The chain has TRBV27 and TRBJ1-5; D is ambiguous. The germline gives CDR1 MNHEY, CDR2 SMNVEV (reference sequence). Trimming pared 1 base from V and 3 bases from J, leaving 4 bases between. This CDR3 region has 13 residues. CDR3 nucleotides: TGTGCCAGCAGTTTATTGACCAATCAGCCCCAGCATTTT. Its translation: CASSLLTNQPQHF.

The rearrangement links TRBV27 to TRBJ1-6; 8 bases map to TRBD1. Germline V CDR1 and CDR2: MNHEY, SMNVEV (reference sequence). The CDR3 totals 16 residues. V gave up 0 bases and J gave up 6 bases; unmatched junction bases: 4. The CDR3 reads CASSLSARGLNSPLHF. CDR3 DNA sequence: TGTGCCAGCAGTTTATCGGCCAGGGGGCTTAATTCACCCCTCCACTTT.

In DNA form, the CDR3 reads TGTGCCAGTAGTATACTCGGACTCCAAGAGACCCAGTACTTC. It translates to CASSILGLQETQYF. The chain couples TRBV19 to TRBJ2-5; D might be TRBD2 (5 bases). The CDR3 has 14 residues. Germline V gives CDR1 LNHDA, CDR2 SQIVND (reference sequence). The V end lost 2 bases, the J end lost 1 base, and 8 bases lay between the germline ends.

This clone has a single count. V and J are TRBV7-6 and TRBJ2-7, with unresolved D. Germline V CDR1 and CDR2: SGHVS, FNYEAQ. V lost 5 bases, J lost 2 bases, and 7 bases lay in between. The CDR3 runs 12 residues. Here the CDR3 reads CASSPDPYEQYF. The CDR3, as DNA: TGTGCCAGCAGCCCCGACCCCTACGAGCAGTACTTC. Full variable domain (outside the CDR3, taken from reference TRBV7-6 and TRBJ2-7): GAGVSQSPRYKVTKRGQDVALRCDPISGHVSLYWYRQALGQGPEFLTYFNYEAQQDKSGLPNDRFSAERPEGSISTLTIQRTEQRDSAMYRCASSPDPYEQYFGPGTRLTVT.

Only a few counts were recorded for this clone. The rearrangement links TRBV27 to TRBJ2-6; D call uncertain. The CDR3 totals 15 residues. Germline V gene lookup returns CDR1 MNHEY and CDR2 SMNVEV (reference sequence). V was pared by 0 bases and J by 4 bases, with 7 bases between. The CDR3 DNA follows: TGTGCCAGCAGTTTATCAATCTCCGGGGCCAACGTCCTGACTTTC. Encoded protein: CASSLSISGANVLTF.

The V call is TRBV29-1, the J call TRBJ1-2; D remains unclear. CDR3 length equals 12 residues. The germline V and J ends were trimmed by 2 bases and 5 bases, with 9 bases remaining between them. CDR1 is SQVTM and CDR2 is ANQGSEA in the germline V gene. Here the CDR3 DNA reads TGCAGCGTTGAACCGGACGGGTATGGCTACACCTTC. It encodes CSVEPDGYGYTF. The complete variable domain, with remaining parts taken from reference TRBV29-1 and TRBJ1-2, reads SAVISQKPSRDICQRGTSLTIQCQVDSQVTMMFWYRQQPGQSLTLIATANQGSEATYESGFVIDKFPISRPNLTFSTLTVSNMSPEDSSIYLCSVEPDGYGYTFGSGTRLTVV.

This chain connects TRBV5-8 to TRBJ2-1, with D perhaps matching TRBD2 (6 bases). Germline CDR1 SGHTS, CDR2 YDEGEE. The CDR3 covers 15 residues. V was trimmed by 0 bases and J by 6 bases, leaving 13 bases between them. CDR3 in amino acids: CASSLAGGLSNEQFF. DNA of the CDR3: TGTGCCAGCAGCTTGGCCGGGGGATTGAGCAATGAGCAGTTCTTC.